The source of this T cell receptor (beta chain) is a study of early T cells in non-severe SARS-CoV-2 infection. Study results and caveats: Private and CD4 specificities were missed by VDJdb matching, which favored anti-spike CD8 responses.

V dropped 5 bases and J dropped 3; count of bases not matched to a gene: 10. Per germline, CDR1 SEHNR and CDR2 FQNEAQ (reference sequence). The CDR3 is 15 amino acids. Unique molecular identifiers were affixed to single, distinct cDNA molecules. TCRdb re-called the 5' RACE reads through MiXCR, storing one row per CDR3 protein. The sample gives approximately 69,000 distinct CDR3 sequences, about 12% of which show up once; 5% to 8% is in the top ten. Remarks on this clonotype: Antigen specificity is unknown.

This chain links TRBV7-9 with TRBJ2-7; 7 bases align to TRBD2. This clonotype was obtained from an adult who was a healthcare worker with PCR-confirmed SARS-CoV-2 infection or an uninfected control (not recorded which). Sequences were obtained from whole blood. CDR3 sequence (DNA): TGTGCCAGCAGCATGCTGGGACTACCGCACTACGAGCAGTACTTC. Its protein product is CASSMLGLPHYEQYF.